The next 32 T cell receptor beta chains were all read from a single sample in a study of cytomegalovirus exposure and HLA in healthy donors. PCR was performed using 60 Vbeta and 13 Jbeta primers. Method: immunoSEQ multiplex PCR; TCRdb's copy keeps in-frame clones and lacks some. Here the sample spans about 130,000 clones, around 77% being singletons. The sample was PBMCs. These receptor sequences come from a woman aged 40-49 years in good health and CMV-seropositive.

This chain joins TRBV13 and TRBJ2-1; TRBD2 matches 10 bases. The junction had 8 bases not matched to a gene; V was cut back by 5 bases and J by 13 bases. Germline V gene sequence: CDR1 PRHDT, CDR2 FYEKMQ (reference sequence). This CDR3 has 13 amino acids. CDR3 bases: TGTGCCAGCAGCCTCAGGGGACTAGCGCGCCAGTTCTTC. This gives the protein CASSLRGLARQFF.

This CDR3 reads CASSQRLREGPVFYEQYF. In nucleotides, the CDR3 is TGTGCCAGCAGCCAAAGATTGCGGGAGGGCCCGGTATTCTACGAGCAGTACTTC. The V call is TRBV14, the J call TRBJ2-7; 9 bases fit TRBD2. The V gene end was trimmed by 2 bases and the J gene end by 3 bases; junction bases not matched to a gene: 14. Germline V gene sequence: CDR1 SGHDN, CDR2 FVKESK. This CDR3 contains 18 residues.

J is TRBJ2-1 and V is TRBV2, with 8 bases fitting TRBD2. Trimming cost V 1 base and J 10 bases; bases outside gene matches: 6. Germline lookup yields CDR1 SNHLY and CDR2 FYNNEI. CDR3 length: 14 residues. The CDR3 sequence: CASSEEGLVKEQFF. The CDR3 bases are TGTGCCAGCAGTGAAGAGGGACTAGTTAAAGAGCAGTTCTTC.

The chain recombines TRBV5-4 with TRBJ1-1, with 7 bases fitting TRBD1. CDR1 is SGHNT, CDR2 YYREEE, per germline (reference sequence). This CDR3 has 15 amino acids. The ends lost 4 bases at V and 0 bases at J; junction bases unmatched: 6. CDR3 protein: CASSVRTGVNTEAFF. The CDR3 DNA follows: TGTGCCAGCAGCGTCCGCACAGGGGTGAACACTGAAGCTTTCTTT.

With regard to this clone: One end of the junction varies from germline; a read error may be responsible. The V and J genes are TRBV10-3 and TRBJ2-5, with a tentative D call TRBD2 (6 bases). Germline assignment: CDR1 ENHRY and CDR2 SYGVKD. CDR3 length equals 14 residues. DNA of the CDR3: TGTGCCATCAGTGAGTCGGAAGTACGGGAGATCCAGTACTTC. Its translation: CAISESEVREIQYF.

This clone was found a few times. The rearrangement uses TRBV5-4 and TRBJ2-3; D possibly corresponds to TRBD2 (5 bases). This CDR3 contains 17 residues. Germline values: CDR1 SGHNT, CDR2 YYREEE (reference sequence). The ends were cut back, 3 bases at V and 1 base at J, with 18 bases in the middle. CDR3 region: CASSSDEDFRGTDTQYF. The CDR3 nucleotides are TGTGCCAGCAGCTCCGACGAGGACTTCCGGGGCACAGATACGCAGTATTTT.

The chain is built from TRBV6-1 and TRBJ2-7, with TRBD2 identical over 11 bases. Unmatched junction bases numbered 4, after V lost 1 base and J lost 2 bases. This CDR3 contains 16 residues. Germline-derived CDR1 and CDR2 are MNHNS and SASEGT. CDR3 DNA sequence: TGTGCCAGCAGTGAAGAAAGACTAGCGGGACCCTACGAGCAGTACTTC. It yields the protein CASSEERLAGPYEQYF.

The J gene is TRBJ2-5, the V gene TRBV9; 7 nucleotides agree with TRBD2. The trim removed 1 base at V and 4 bases at J, leaving 13 bases unmatched. Germline loops: CDR1 SGDLS, CDR2 YYNGEE. The CDR3 runs to 17 residues. CDR3 bases: TGTGCCAGCAGCGTATATGGGGAGGGTCTACTAGGAGAGACCCAGTACTTC. Protein: CASSVYGEGLLGETQYF.

The gene calls are TRBV6-5 and TRBJ2-5; perhaps TRBD2 as D (7 bases). This CDR3 has 16 amino acids. Germline V gene data show CDR1 as MNHEY and CDR2 as SVGAGI. Trimming took off 2 bases at V and 11 bases at J, with 24 bases between the two ends. CDR3 loop: CASSYGGAIAVLEQYF. The CDR3 region has the DNA TGTGCCAGCAGTTACGGGGGGGCGATAGCGGTCCTGGAGCAGTACTTC.

The V and J genes are TRBV12-5 and TRBJ2-3; no clear D gene. Germline CDR1 LGHNT, CDR2 FRNRAP. This CDR3 is 15 amino acids long. V shed 1 base and J shed 2 bases, with 10 bases lying between them. The CDR3 DNA sequence: TGTGCTAGTGGTTTGGATGCGATTCCCACAGATACGCAGTATTTT. It encodes CASGLDAIPTDTQYF.

The rearrangement uses TRBV6-1 and TRBJ2-7; a possible D gene is TRBD2 (6 bases). The CDR3 is 12 residues long. V dropped 5 bases and J dropped 4 bases, with 9 bases sitting between them. Per germline, CDR1 MNHNS and CDR2 SASEGT. DNA of the CDR3: TGTGCCAGCAGTCGGGACTGGTACGAGCAGTACTTC. Translating gives CASSRDWYEQYF.

The chain has TRBV2 and TRBJ1-2; 9 positions agree with TRBD1. Germline V gene lookup returns CDR1 SNHLY and CDR2 FYNNEI. There are 14 residues in the CDR3. V shed 3 bases and J 5 bases; nucleotides not matched to a gene: 4. The CDR3 protein is CASSEKTGGYGYTF. In DNA, the CDR3 is TGTGCCAGCAGTGAGAAGACAGGGGGATATGGCTACACCTTC. Looking up the rest from reference TRBV2 and TRBJ1-2 gives the full variable domain: EPEVTQTPSHQVTQMGQEVILRCVPISNHLYFYWYRQILGQKVEFLVSFYNNEISEKSEIFDDQFSVERPDGSNFTLKIRSTKLEDSAMYFCASSEKTGGYGYTFGSGTRLTVV.

The chain employs TRBV10-3 and TRBJ2-1; 8 positions agree with TRBD2. The CDR3 consists of 15 residues. V lost 6 bases and J lost 7; bases outside the gene matches: 11. The germline V gene has CDR1 ENHRY and CDR2 SYGVKD. The CDR3 DNA sequence: TGTGCCATCAGGGCGGGACTAGTCCCTACAAATGAGCAGTTCTTC. Amino acid sequence: CAIRAGLVPTNEQFF.

The chain joins TRBV2 to TRBJ1-5; possible D gene TRBD1, 6 bases. Germline V gene lookup returns CDR1 SNHLY and CDR2 FYNNEI. This CDR3 has 15 residues. V lost 5 bases and J 2 bases, leaving 13 bases between the germline ends. In DNA, the CDR3 is TGTGCCAGCAGTCTCCAGGGGCAGGGCAATCAGCCCCAGCATTTT. It yields the protein CASSLQGQGNQPQHF.

The chain recombines TRBV6-1 with TRBJ2-7; the D gene is possibly TRBD2 (6 bases). Trimming cost V 4 bases and J 0 bases, with 16 bases left between them. The CDR3 extends over 16 amino acids. Germline CDR1 is MNHNS and CDR2 is SASEGT. Written as DNA, the CDR3 is TGTGCCAGCAGTGTGGGTGCGTCCGGGGGCTCCTACGAGCAGTACTTC. Translating gives CASSVGASGGSYEQYF.

The J gene is TRBJ2-7, the V gene TRBV7-3, with 11 bases that match TRBD1. J was trimmed by 4 bases and V by 5 bases; bases with no gene match: 1. This CDR3 spans 13 amino acids. CDR1 is SGHTA and CDR2 is FQGTGA in the germline V gene. The CDR3 region is CASSRDRGYEQYF. DNA of the CDR3: TGTGCCAGCAGCCGGGACAGGGGGTACGAGCAGTACTTC.

The chain combines TRBV5-4 with TRBJ2-7, with 10 nucleotides matching TRBD1. V shed 3 bases, J shed 2 bases, and the junction held 2 bases outside the gene matches. This CDR3 comprises 14 residues. Germline V gene data show CDR1 as SGHNT and CDR2 as YYREEE (reference sequence). CDR3 loop: CASSSGTGAYEQYF. The CDR3 nucleotides are TGTGCCAGCAGCTCCGGGACAGGGGCCTACGAGCAGTACTTC.

This clone was picked up one time. The chain employs TRBV5-1 and TRBJ1-1; D is possibly TRBD1 (5 bases). From germline, CDR1 is SGHRS and CDR2 YFSETQ. Deletions cut 3 bases from V and 8 bases from J, with 14 bases between. This CDR3 has 13 residues. CDR3 amino acids: CASSSNRIVEAFF. As DNA, the CDR3 is TGCGCCAGCAGCTCCAACAGGATCGTAGAAGCTTTCTTT. Supplemented by reference TRBV5-1 and TRBJ1-1, the full variable domain reads KAGVTQTPRYLIKTRGQQVTLSCSPISGHRSVSWYQQTPGQGLQFLFEYFSETQRNKGNFPGRFSGRQFSNSRSEMNVSTLELGDSALYLCASSSNRIVEAFFGQGTRLTVV.

The V gene is TRBV28, the J gene TRBJ1-2; D might be TRBD1 (6 bases). CDR3 length equals 13 residues. CDR1 is MDHEN, CDR2 SYDVKM, per germline. Trimming removed 8 bases at V and 3 bases at J, with 13 bases between. The CDR3 loop is CASSQGRDYGYTF. CDR3 bases: TGTGCCAGCTCCCAGGGGAGGGACTATGGCTACACCTTC.

The chain has TRBV11-2 and TRBJ1-1, with a tentative D call TRBD1 (5 bases). The CDR3 spans 14 residues. V gave up 4 bases and J gave up 5 bases, with 14 bases separating them. CDR1 is SGHAT, CDR2 FQNNGV, per germline. DNA for the CDR3: TGTGCCAGCAGCTCCCAGGGTCTAAGTACTGAAGCTTTCTTT. Translating gives CASSSQGLSTEAFF.

The rearrangement links TRBV5-4 to TRBJ2-5; TRBD1 aligns across 8 bases. The CDR3 consists of 14 residues. Looked up from germline, CDR1 is SGHNT and CDR2 is YYREEE (reference sequence). V lost 0 bases, J lost 4 bases, and 2 bases stayed unmatched. The CDR3 loop reads CASSLGTGRETQYF. CDR3 DNA sequence: TGTGCCAGCAGCTTGGGGACAGGGAGAGAGACCCAGTACTTC.

The V call is TRBV27, the J call TRBJ1-1; 7 bases are a match to TRBD1. Germline V gives CDR1 MNHEY, CDR2 SMNVEV (reference sequence). The CDR3 consists of 17 residues. V shed 3 bases and J 1 base; nucleotides not matched to a gene: 11. The CDR3 coding sequence is TGTGCCAGCAGTTTTCACCCAGGGGGGACGGCGAACACTGAAGCTTTCTTT. It codes for CASSFHPGGTANTEAFF.

J is TRBJ2-7 and V is TRBV27; possible D gene TRBD1, 5 bases. From germline, CDR1 is MNHEY and CDR2 SMNVEV (reference sequence). The CDR3 sequence is 13 residues long. Trimming left V 8 bases short and J 2 bases short, with 13 bases between. The CDR3 nucleotides are TGTGCCAGCGGCTATAAGACAGCCTACGAGCAGTACTTC. Its protein is CASGYKTAYEQYF.

This rearrangement joins TRBV10-3 to TRBJ2-2; possible D gene TRBD2, 7 bases. Germline V lookup: CDR1 ENHRY, CDR2 SYGVKD. The CDR3 has 18 amino acids. V was cut by 2 bases and J by 7 bases, with 23 bases left in between. Here the CDR3 reads CAISELRPQLGGHGELFF. CDR3 nucleotide sequence: TGTGCCATCAGTGAGCTCCGGCCCCAACTCGGGGGGCACGGGGAGCTGTTTTTT.

The gene calls are TRBV7-2 and TRBJ1-4, with a possible D match to TRBD1 (5 bases). Trimming removed 0 bases from V and 8 bases from J, with 16 bases in between. The CDR3 covers 16 residues. Germline V gene data show CDR1 as SGHTA and CDR2 as FQGNSA. The CDR3 spells CASSLASGGQGEKLFF. The CDR3 DNA sequence: TGTGCCAGCAGCTTAGCATCGGGGGGTCAGGGCGAAAAACTGTTTTTT.

This chain connects TRBV18 to TRBJ1-1, with D possibly being TRBD1 (5 bases). CDR3 length: 14 residues. Trimming cost V 6 bases and J 4 bases, with 15 bases left between them. Germline loops: CDR1 KGHSH, CDR2 LQKENI. CDR3 DNA: TGTGCCAGCTCGCCGTTTGGGGGAGGCACTGAAGCTTTCTTT. Its protein is CASSPFGGGTEAFF.

This clone was seen a single time. The chain combines TRBV5-1 with TRBJ1-6, with a possible D match to TRBD1 (6 bases). The CDR3 is 15 amino acids. The ends were cut back, 1 base at V and 9 bases at J, with 14 bases in the middle. From germline, CDR1 is SGHRS and CDR2 YFSETQ. The CDR3 loop reads CASSLRGGVGSPLHF. Here the CDR3 DNA reads TGCGCCAGCAGCTTGAGGGGGGGAGTTGGTTCACCCCTCCACTTT.

This clone was detected only once. J is TRBJ1-5 and V is TRBV6-6; 7 bases fit TRBD1. The germline V gene encodes CDR1 MNHNY and CDR2 SVGAGI (reference sequence). V was pared by 6 bases and J by 4 bases, with 9 bases of the junction left unmatched. The CDR3 runs 15 residues. The CDR3 is CASRYRDSDNQPQHF. In DNA, the CDR3 is TGTGCCAGCAGATATCGGGACAGTGATAATCAGCCCCAGCATTTT.

This chain links TRBV7-8 with TRBJ1-3, with 7 bases fitting TRBD1. V lost 6 bases, J lost 2 bases, and 4 bases stayed unmatched. This CDR3 is 14 amino acids long. The germline CDR1 and CDR2 sequences are SGHVS and FQNEAQ. CDR3 DNA: TGTGCCAGCAGGACAGGGACGGCTGGAAACACCATATATTTT. Translating gives CASRTGTAGNTIYF.

This clone has just one count. V usage is TRBV5-1 and J usage is TRBJ2-3, with 7 positions matching TRBD2. Germline V gene lookup returns CDR1 SGHRS and CDR2 YFSETQ. CDR3 length: 16 residues. Losses at the gene ends were 4 bases for V and 3 bases for J; bases not matched to a gene: 11. Here the CDR3 DNA reads TGCGCCAGCAGCCTAGGACTAGACATCTATACAGATACGCAGTATTTT. It encodes CASSLGLDIYTDTQYF.

The chain carries TRBV6-5 and TRBJ2-3, with 9 bases identical to TRBD2. The germline V gene encodes CDR1 MNHEY and CDR2 SVGAGI. The CDR3 spans 13 residues. V shed 7 bases, J shed 7 bases, and the junction held 6 bases outside the gene matches. The CDR3 reads CASKAGGAHTQYF. In DNA form, the CDR3 reads TGTGCCAGCAAGGCGGGGGGGGCCCATACGCAGTATTTT.

CDR3 protein: CASRQGLDQPQHF. In nucleotides, the CDR3 is TGTGCCAGCAGGCAGGGCTTGGATCAGCCCCAGCATTTT. This chain links TRBV6-5 with TRBJ1-5; the D gene is possibly TRBD1 (5 bases). V lost 6 bases to trimming and J lost 5 bases, with 11 bases between them. CDR3 length equals 13 residues. Germline V gene sequence: CDR1 MNHEY, CDR2 SVGAGI.